This entry lists 25 T cell receptor beta chains sequenced from one sample in a study of cytomegalovirus exposure and HLA in healthy donors. With 60 Vbeta and 13 Jbeta primers, the PCR was carried out. Measured with immunoSEQ multiplex PCR; TCRdb has only the in-frame clones, and not every one. The sample lists fewer than 85,000 clones; around 81% were seen once. Sequences were obtained from PBMCs. The receptor source for this set is a male donor in good health and CMV-seropositive.

J is TRBJ2-7 and V is TRBV18, with 7 bases fitting TRBD2. CDR3 length: 16 amino acids. Trimming removed 3 bases from V and 0 bases from J; junction bases left unmatched: 8. Germline V lookup: CDR1 KGHSH, CDR2 LQKENI. The CDR3 DNA reads TGTGCCAGCTCACCCAACCTGGGGGGGAGCTCCTACGAGCAGTACTTC. Protein sequence: CASSPNLGGSSYEQYF.

A single count supports this clone. This chain links TRBV27 with TRBJ2-7, with 8 bases lining up with TRBD2. CDR3 length: 15 residues. V shed 7 bases and J 3 bases; nucleotides not matched to a gene: 11. The germline CDR1 and CDR2 sequences are MNHEY and SMNVEV (reference sequence). DNA of the CDR3: TGTGCCAGCACCCTGGCGGGAGGCGGATACTACGAGCAGTACTTC. This encodes CASTLAGGGYYEQYF.

This clone has a single count. The chain couples TRBV7-2 to TRBJ2-1, with TRBD2 matching over 10 bases. This CDR3 is 15 amino acids long. CDR1 is SGHTA and CDR2 is FQGNSA in the germline V gene. With 5 bases clipped from V and 3 bases from J, the junction kept 4 bases outside the gene matches. The DNA of the CDR3 is TGTGCCAGCAGCACGCTAGCGGGGGTCTACAATGAGCAGTTCTTC. Translation: CASSTLAGVYNEQFF.

The genes are TRBV27 and TRBJ2-7; TRBD1 matches 9 bases. Germline-derived CDR1 and CDR2 are MNHEY and SMNVEV (reference sequence). V dropped 4 bases and J dropped 4; count of bases not matched to a gene: 8. CDR3 size: 15 residues. CDR3 sequence reads: CASSWVGQGFYEQYF. The CDR3, as DNA: TGTGCCAGCAGTTGGGTAGGACAGGGGTTTTACGAGCAGTACTTC.

J is TRBJ2-7 and V is TRBV19; 8 positions agree with TRBD2. The ends lost 5 bases at V and 2 bases at J; junction bases unmatched: 8. Germline lookup yields CDR1 LNHDA and CDR2 SQIVND (reference sequence). The CDR3 covers 15 residues. Written as DNA, the CDR3 is TGTGCCAGTAGTGGCACTAGCGGATTAACCTACGAGCAGTACTTC. It encodes CASSGTSGLTYEQYF.

The chain links TRBV9 to TRBJ1-2; the D gene is possibly TRBD1 (6 bases). The germline V and J ends were trimmed by 4 bases and 8 bases, with 9 bases remaining between them. CDR3 length equals 11 residues. Looked up from germline, CDR1 is SGDLS and CDR2 is YYNGEE. In DNA form, the CDR3 reads TGTGCCAGCAGCACAGGGCTCGGCTACACCTTC. Translating gives CASSTGLGYTF.

V is TRBV2 and J is TRBJ2-5, with a weak D call TRBD1 (8 bases). CDR1 is SNHLY and CDR2 is FYNNEI in the germline V gene. V was cut by 7 bases and J by 5 bases, with 14 bases left in between. This CDR3 comprises 13 residues. The CDR3 is CASNLQGGETQYF. CDR3 coding DNA: TGTGCCAGCAACTTACAGGGGGGGGAGACCCAGTACTTC. Using reference TRBV2 and TRBJ2-5 for the parts outside the CDR3, the full variable domain is EPEVTQTPSHQVTQMGQEVILRCVPISNHLYFYWYRQILGQKVEFLVSFYNNEISEKSEIFDDQFSVERPDGSNFTLKIRSTKLEDSAMYFCASNLQGGETQYFGPGTRLLVL.

On this clone itself: Germline and junction disagree at one end, which may indicate a read error. The chain links TRBV7-9 to TRBJ1-2; 7 nucleotides align to TRBD1. Looked up from germline, CDR1 is SEHNR and CDR2 is FQNEAQ (reference sequence). The length of the CDR3 is 15 residues. CDR3 sequence reads: CSSSSPQDRNYGYTF. CDR3 coding DNA: TGTTCCAGCAGCTCCCCCCAGGACAGGAACTATGGCTACACCTTC.

The CDR3 nucleotides are TGTGCCTGGAGTGGCCTGGGGAGAGGCTCCTACAATGAGCAGTTCTTC. It codes for CAWSGLGRGSYNEQFF. The genes are TRBV30 and TRBJ2-1, with D maybe TRBD2 (5 bases). The V end lost 1 base, the J end lost 0 bases, and 13 bases lay between the germline ends. CDR3 length: 16 amino acids. Germline lookup yields CDR1 GTSNPN and CDR2 SVGIG (reference sequence).

Concerning this clone: Mismatch with germline at one junction end may stem from a read error. The chain recombines TRBV18 with TRBJ1-2; no clear D gene. This CDR3 is built from 14 residues. Germline CDR1 KGHSH, CDR2 LQKENI. The CDR3 loop reads CASSPPRQQNGYPF. The CDR3 nucleotides read TGTGCCAGCTCCCCCCCGAGGCAGCAGAATGGCTACCCCTTC.

The gene calls are TRBV5-8 and TRBJ2-1; TRBD2 agrees at 8 bases. The CDR3 covers 15 residues. V lost 6 bases, J lost 3 bases, and 8 bases stayed unmatched. The germline gives CDR1 SGHTS, CDR2 YDEGEE. The DNA of the CDR3 is TGTGCCAGCAACGGGGGGGGCACTCGCTACAATGAGCAGTTCTTC. It is translated as CASNGGGTRYNEQFF.

This clone appeared a few times. V and J are TRBV27 and TRBJ1-1, with D possibly being TRBD1 (6 bases). Germline V lookup: CDR1 MNHEY, CDR2 SMNVEV (reference sequence). With 4 bases removed from V and 11 bases from J, the gap between germline ends came to 17 bases. CDR3 size: 13 residues. The chain's CDR3 is CASSSPFLRGAFF. As DNA, the CDR3 is TGTGCCAGCAGTTCCCCCTTTCTAAGGGGGGCTTTCTTT.

This chain joins TRBV7-3 and TRBJ2-5, with D maybe TRBD2 (5 bases). In germline, CDR1 is SGHTA, CDR2 FQGTGA. V was cut by 5 bases and J by 5 bases, with 12 bases left in between. This CDR3 region has 13 residues. The CDR3 DNA reads TGTGCCAGCAGCCTAGACTATCGGGAGACCCAGTACTTC. It codes for CASSLDYRETQYF.

The rearrangement links TRBV7-8 to TRBJ2-7, with TRBD1 matching 8 bases. Trimming took 5 bases from V and 4 from J; bases not matched to a gene: 7. Per germline, CDR1 SGHVS and CDR2 FQNEAQ. CDR3 size: 14 residues. The CDR3 bases are TGTGCCAGCAGCGGGGGCAGGGGGCGATACGAGCAGTACTTC. Its translation is CASSGGRGRYEQYF.

The chain links TRBV5-1 to TRBJ2-1, with a weak D call TRBD1 (6 bases). The CDR3 runs 15 residues. V was trimmed by 0 bases and J by 4 bases, leaving 11 bases between them. Germline loops: CDR1 SGHRS, CDR2 YFSETQ. The CDR3, as DNA: TGCGCCAGCAGCTTGGGGGGGCTCGGATACAATGAGCAGTTCTTC. It is translated as CASSLGGLGYNEQFF.

The rearrangement uses TRBV4-3 and TRBJ1-2; tentative D call: TRBD1 (5 bases). The CDR3 sequence is 16 residues long. Trimming left V 0 bases short and J 5 bases short, with 16 bases between. The germline gives CDR1 LGHNA, CDR2 YSLEER. The CDR3 loop reads CASSQDHVFAGYGYTF. CDR3 bases: TGCGCCAGCAGCCAAGATCACGTGTTCGCAGGGTATGGCTACACCTTC.

Concerning this clone: One end of the junction varies from germline; a read error may be responsible. V usage is TRBV5-6 and J usage is TRBJ1-3, with TRBD1 as a possible D gene (6 bases). Germline CDR1 SGHDT, CDR2 YYEEEE. The CDR3 contains 14 residues. The CDR3: CAGSFPGQRNTIYF. CDR3 DNA sequence: TGTGCCGGCAGCTTTCCAGGACAGAGAAACACCATATATTTT. Together with reference TRBV5-6 and TRBJ1-3, the CDR3 gives the full variable domain: DAGVTQSPTHLIKTRGQQVTLRCSPKSGHDTVSWYQQALGQGPQFIFQYYEEEERQRGNFPDRFSGHQFPNYSSELNVNALLLGDSALYLCAGSFPGQRNTIYFGEGSWLTVV.

This sequence joins TRBV7-6 and TRBJ2-5; 7 bases fit TRBD2. The DNA end is a closer match to TRBJ2-7, so the J assignment may be wrong. Germline values: CDR1 SGHVS, CDR2 FNYEAQ. The CDR3 sequence is 16 residues long. The CDR3 is CASRDGGLEGSYEQYF. The CDR3 DNA is TGTGCCAGCAGGGACGGCGGACTAGAGGGCTCCTACGAGCAGTACTTC.

There are a few counts of this clone. The V and J genes are TRBV19 and TRBJ1-2; D perhaps matches TRBD1 (6 bases). The CDR3 is 16 amino acids. Germline V gene lookup returns CDR1 LNHDA and CDR2 SQIVND (reference sequence). Deletions cut 4 bases from V and 2 bases from J, with 17 bases between. CDR3 residues: CASSTGQSRTNYGYTF. CDR3 coding DNA: TGTGCCAGTAGTACAGGACAGTCAAGGACGAACTATGGCTACACCTTC.

Written as DNA, the CDR3 is TGTGCCAGCAGCTTAGGATTCAGGGGTAGATACAATGAGCAGTTCTTC. Residues: CASSLGFRGRYNEQFF. The V call is TRBV11-2, the J call TRBJ2-1, with a tentative D call TRBD1 (6 bases). V shed 1 base and J shed 4 bases, with 14 bases lying between them. This CDR3 comprises 16 residues. Per germline, CDR1 SGHAT and CDR2 FQNNGV.

Worth noting for this clone: One junction end disagrees with the germline gene, perhaps due to a read error. V is TRBV7-2 and J is TRBJ2-5; the match to TRBD2 covers 8 bases. This CDR3 comprises 15 residues. The germline gives CDR1 SGHTA, CDR2 FQGNSA. CDR3: CASTLSGGGLETQYF. The CDR3 DNA reads as TGTGCCAGCACCTTAAGCGGGGGAGGGCTAGAGACCCAGTACTTC.

This chain uses TRBV9 with TRBJ2-3; TRBD2 is a possible D gene (6 bases). The CDR3 runs 15 residues. V shed 0 bases and J shed 2 bases, with 10 bases lying between them. From germline, CDR1 is SGDLS and CDR2 YYNGEE. The CDR3: CASSVEGGATDTQYF. The DNA of the CDR3 is TGTGCCAGCAGCGTAGAGGGCGGGGCCACAGATACGCAGTATTTT.

The V gene is TRBV12-5, the J gene TRBJ2-7; D might be TRBD2 (6 bases). Trimming took off 2 bases at V and 4 bases at J, with 9 bases between the two ends. The germline gives CDR1 LGHNT, CDR2 FRNRAP. This CDR3 contains 13 residues. CDR3 nucleotides: TGTGCTAGTGGTTTGACCGGGACTTACGAGCAGTACTTC. Its protein is CASGLTGTYEQYF.

The rearrangement links TRBV29-1 to TRBJ2-7, with TRBD2 matching 7 bases. Germline V gene lookup returns CDR1 SQVTM and CDR2 ANQGSEA. The CDR3 runs to 13 residues. With 4 bases clipped from V and 0 bases from J, the junction kept 3 bases outside the gene matches. The DNA of the CDR3 is TGCAGCGTTGTTCCTAGCGGCTCCTACGAGCAGTACTTC. It codes for CSVVPSGSYEQYF.

The V and J genes are TRBV10-3 and TRBJ1-1; weak D call: TRBD1 (5 bases). The CDR3 has 14 residues. V lost 0 bases, J lost 7 bases, and 12 bases lay in between. CDR1 and CDR2 from the germline V gene are ENHRY and SYGVKD. The CDR3 DNA reads as TGTGCCATCAGTGAGTCGACTCGACAGCGTGAAGCTTTCTTT. It codes for CAISESTRQREAFF.